These 2 T cell receptor beta chains originate from one sample sequenced in a study of blood T cell repertoires in COVID-19. The repertoire was sequenced with immunoSEQ multiplex PCR; TCRdb's copy has only in-frame clones and lacks some. The sample records about 390,000 clones, approximately 89% being singletons. The sequenced sample was peripheral blood. Every receptor here comes from a woman in her fifties or sixties with COVID-19, enrolled during active disease.

This clone was seen only a few times. This chain joins TRBV9 and TRBJ1-3, with 7 bases that match TRBD1. Trimming at V came to 4 bases and at J to 2 bases, leaving 3 bases not matched to a gene. The CDR3 has 14 amino acids. CDR1 and CDR2 (germline): SGDLS, YYNGEE. The CDR3 region is CASSIQGAGNTIYF. The DNA of the CDR3 is TGTGCCAGCAGCATCCAGGGGGCTGGAAACACCATATATTTT. Complete variable domain (other parts from reference TRBV9 and TRBJ1-3): DSGVTQTPKHLITATGQRVTLRCSPRSGDLSVYWYQQSLDQGLQFLIQYYNGEERAKGNILERFSAQQFPDLHSELNLSSLELGDSALYFCASSIQGAGNTIYFGEGSWLTVV.

The J gene is TRBJ2-5, the V gene TRBV5-1; 8 bases line up with TRBD2. V lost 4 bases to trimming and J lost 4 bases; unmatched junction nucleotides: 9. This CDR3 is built from 15 residues. Germline CDR1 and CDR2: SGHRS and YFSETQ. CDR3 nucleotide sequence: TGCGCCAGCAGCGCCCTGACTAGCGCGGGAGAGACCCAGTACTTC. Translated: CASSALTSAGETQYF.